These 22 T cell receptor beta chains originate from one sample sequenced in a study of T cell clonotyping in hematopoietic cell transplantation. Here immunoSEQ multiplex PCR was the method, and the copy in TCRdb shows in-frame clones only, minus some. This repertoire shows 9,000 to 15,000 clones, about half found once; its top ten account for about a tenth. Sample: peripheral blood mononuclear cells. The receptors originated from a man aged 45-65 years in good health. Some clones in this sample may be carry-over from other donors' samples.

The rearrangement joins TRBV4-1 to TRBJ2-1; 9 nucleotides line up with TRBD1. CDR1 and CDR2 from the germline V gene are MGHRA and YSYEKL. This CDR3 has 13 residues. V gave up 3 bases and J gave up 10 bases; unmatched junction bases: 4. The DNA for the CDR3 is TGCGCCAGCAGCCAGGACAGGGGCTGGGAGCAGTTCTTC. Its protein is CASSQDRGWEQFF.

This clone was seen a single time. The V call is TRBV19, the J call TRBJ1-5; tentatively, D is TRBD1 (6 bases). The CDR3 is made up of 14 amino acids. Germline V gene sequence: CDR1 LNHDA, CDR2 SQIVND (reference sequence). V shed 8 bases and J shed 11 bases, with 22 bases lying between them. The DNA of the CDR3 is TGTGCCAGTTTACAGGGCGATAGGGATGGGGCCCAGCATTTT. This codes for CASLQGDRDGAQHF.

The V and J genes are TRBV29-1 and TRBJ2-7; D is uncertain. The V gene lost 1 base and the J gene lost 4 bases, with 5 bases spanning the gap. The CDR3 totals 11 residues. Germline assignment: CDR1 SQVTM and CDR2 ANQGSEA. The CDR3 coding sequence is TGCAGCGTTGAAGTAGATTACGAGCAGTACTTC. This sequence encodes CSVEVDYEQYF.

The chain recombines TRBV6-6 with TRBJ1-3; TRBD1 aligns across 10 bases. V shed 5 bases and J 2 bases; nucleotides not matched to a gene: 6. The V gene's germline CDR1 is MNHNY and CDR2 SVGAGI (reference sequence). The CDR3 runs 16 residues. CDR3 protein: CASSQGQGSTGNTIYF. CDR3 DNA: TGTGCCAGCAGTCAGGGACAGGGGAGCACTGGAAACACCATATATTTT.

This chain links TRBV5-1 with TRBJ2-7, with a weak D call TRBD1 (6 bases). Germline V gene lookup returns CDR1 SGHRS and CDR2 YFSETQ. This CDR3 is built from 15 residues. The V end was cut by 2 bases, the J end by 3 bases, with 15 bases between. CDR3 amino acids: CASSFGQTQNYEQYF. DNA of the CDR3: TGCGCCAGCAGCTTTGGACAGACACAAAACTACGAGCAGTACTTC.

A note on this clone: Compared with germline, one end of the junction differs, possibly owing to a read error. The chain employs TRBV30 and TRBJ1-6, with 7 positions matching TRBD1. CDR1 and CDR2 (germline): GTSNPN, SVGIG (reference sequence). The CDR3 is made up of 14 amino acids. CDR3 protein: CAWTRDRSNSPLHF. DNA of the CDR3: TGTGCCTGGACCCGGGACAGATCTAATTCGCCCCTCCACTTT.

The rearrangement joins TRBV4-1 to TRBJ2-7, with D possibly being TRBD2 (5 bases). V lost 8 bases and J lost 6, with 14 bases in between. CDR1 is MGHRA and CDR2 is YSYEKL in the germline V gene. CDR3 length: 12 residues. The CDR3 here is CASAHPGGEQYF. CDR3 nucleotides: TGCGCCAGCGCCCACCCTGGAGGCGAGCAGTACTTC.

This clone was seen only once. The V and J genes are TRBV29-1 and TRBJ1-2, with D possibly matching TRBD1 (5 bases). V lost 7 bases and J 6 bases, leaving 21 bases between the germline ends. The CDR3 is 14 residues long. CDR1 is SQVTM and CDR2 is ANQGSEA in the germline V gene. The CDR3 DNA reads TGCAGCGCCTCGGAGTGGCAGGGTATAAATGGCTACACCTTC. It translates to CSASEWQGINGYTF.

This clone was counted a few times. V usage is TRBV6-1 and J usage is TRBJ1-5; the D is unclear. This CDR3 contains 15 residues. V lost 7 bases and J lost 2, with 15 bases in between. The germline gives CDR1 MNHNS, CDR2 SASEGT. CDR3: CASISRDLGNQPQHF. Here the CDR3 DNA reads TGTGCCAGCATTTCAAGAGACCTGGGCAATCAGCCCCAGCATTTT.

This clone was counted only a few times. The J gene is TRBJ1-1, the V gene TRBV19; no reliable D call. Trimming removed 6 bases from V and 0 bases from J, with 8 bases in between. The CDR3 contains 13 residues. Germline loops: CDR1 LNHDA, CDR2 SQIVND (reference sequence). In DNA, the CDR3 is TGTGCCAGTAGGCGAACAATGAACACTGAAGCTTTCTTT. Its translation: CASRRTMNTEAFF.

This clone was detected a few times. This sequence joins TRBV27 and TRBJ2-3, with D perhaps matching TRBD1 (7 bases). Trimming removed 4 bases from V and 6 bases from J, with 11 bases in between. The CDR3 consists of 13 residues. Per the germline V gene, CDR1 is MNHEY and CDR2 is SMNVEV (reference sequence). The CDR3 spells CASSSQGGDTQYF. CDR3 DNA: TGTGCCAGCAGTTCCCAGGGGGGCGATACGCAGTATTTT.

This clone was observed a handful of times. The chain couples TRBV2 to TRBJ2-2; D possibly corresponds to TRBD1 (7 bases). With 10 bases removed from V and 4 bases from J, the gap between germline ends came to 19 bases. CDR3 length: 15 amino acids. Germline V lookup: CDR1 SNHLY, CDR2 FYNNEI. CDR3 sequence: CAIPTTGDSTGELFF. CDR3 nucleotide sequence: TGTGCCATTCCAACTACAGGGGACTCCACCGGGGAGCTGTTTTTT.

V is TRBV5-4 and J is TRBJ2-2, with 7 bases fitting TRBD2. The CDR3 is made up of 15 amino acids. J lost 4 bases, V lost 4 bases, and 7 bases had no gene match. In germline, CDR1 is SGHNT, CDR2 YYREEE (reference sequence). Here the CDR3 reads CASSPGTTGTGELFF. The CDR3 DNA is TGTGCCAGCAGCCCCGGGACTACGGGCACCGGGGAGCTGTTTTTT.

This chain joins TRBV5-1 and TRBJ1-1; possible D gene TRBD1, 6 bases. Germline loops: CDR1 SGHRS, CDR2 YFSETQ. V was pared by 4 bases and J by 1 base, with 17 bases between. This CDR3 spans 16 amino acids. This chain's CDR3 is CASSPLWGQANTEAFF. CDR3 DNA: TGCGCCAGCAGCCCCCTGTGGGGGCAGGCGAACACTGAAGCTTTCTTT.

The genes are TRBV30 and TRBJ2-5; 11 bases are a match to TRBD2. The J segment lost 5 bases and the V segment lost 3 bases, leaving 11 bases of the junction unmatched. CDR1 GTSNPN and CDR2 SVGIG come from the germline V gene (reference sequence). There are 16 residues in the CDR3. DNA for the CDR3: TGTGCCTGGAGGGATCATCTAGCGGGAGGAGGGGAGACCCAGTACTTC. This sequence encodes CAWRDHLAGGGETQYF.

The V call is TRBV15, the J call TRBJ2-6; D remains ambiguous. CDR3 length: 15 residues. Trimming took 3 bases from V and 0 from J, leaving 6 bases between them. Germline V gene sequence: CDR1 LNHNV, CDR2 YYDKDF (reference sequence). Here the CDR3 DNA reads TGTGCCACCAGCAGCCGGAGCTCTGGGGCCAACGTCCTGACTTTC. This codes for CATSSRSSGANVLTF.

This clone appeared a few times. The chain joins TRBV5-6 to TRBJ2-7; 7 bases align to TRBD2. Germline V gene sequence: CDR1 SGHDT, CDR2 YYEEEE. The ends lost 2 bases at V and 2 bases at J; junction bases unmatched: 7. There are 15 residues in the CDR3. CDR3 DNA: TGTGCCAGCAGCTTCCCGCTAGCGGACCCCTACGAGCAGTACTTC. Translation gives CASSFPLADPYEQYF.

The chain couples TRBV6-1 to TRBJ2-3; TRBD1 might be the D (5 bases). CDR3 length: 12 residues. Germline-derived CDR1 and CDR2 are MNHNS and SASEGT. Trimming took off 4 bases at V and 7 bases at J, with 9 bases between the two ends. The CDR3 protein is CASSAAGNTQYF. The CDR3 DNA reads TGTGCCAGCAGTGCCGCAGGGAATACGCAGTATTTT.

This clone was counted once. The junction shows a germline mismatch at one end, possibly a read error. Distinct nucleotide sequences in the sample also encode this CDR3. J is TRBJ2-5 and V is TRBV30; the D gene is possibly TRBD2 (5 bases). The germline V gene encodes CDR1 GTSNPN and CDR2 SVGIG (reference sequence). The CDR3 consists of 14 residues. The CDR3 protein is CAWSGDYKQETQYF. The CDR3 DNA sequence: TGTGCCTGGAGCGGCGACTATAAACAAGAGACCCAATACTTC.

This clone was observed a few times. The chain carries TRBV30 and TRBJ1-4; D is undetermined. The CDR3 length is 11 residues. The germline CDR1 and CDR2 sequences are GTSNPN and SVGIG (reference sequence). The V and J ends lost 3 bases and 5 bases respectively, with 4 bases between them. The CDR3: CAWRDNEKLFF. In DNA form, the CDR3 reads TGTGCCTGGAGGGACAATGAAAAACTGTTTTTT.

The J gene is TRBJ2-6, the V gene TRBV19, with TRBD1 matching 12 bases. There are 15 residues in the CDR3. V was clipped by 6 bases and J by 4 bases; unmatched bases: 1. Germline lookup yields CDR1 LNHDA and CDR2 SQIVND (reference sequence). DNA of the CDR3: TGTGCCAGTAGGGGACAGGGGGCCGGGGCCAACGTCCTGACTTTC. Amino acid sequence: CASRGQGAGANVLTF.

The rearrangement links TRBV28 to TRBJ2-7; 12 nucleotides line up with TRBD2. Germline values: CDR1 MDHEN, CDR2 SYDVKM. The CDR3 loop spans 17 amino acids. The V and J ends lost 5 bases and 3 bases, in that order; junction bases with no gene match: 11. CDR3 residues: CASSPGLAGFGFYEQYF. DNA for the CDR3: TGTGCCAGCAGTCCCGGACTAGCGGGGTTCGGCTTCTACGAGCAGTACTTC.